A single sample gave rise to the 29 T cell receptor beta chains below, sequenced in a study of blood T cells in healthy people across ages. Using a J-beta primer mix together with a sample-barcoded 5' primer, a second PCR was run for about 7 to 12 cycles. TCRdb independently ran MiXCR on the 5' RACE reads; one entry per CDR3 protein. The data hold roughly 800,000 distinct CDR3 sequences, with 58% observed a single time. The sample comprised blood. These receptors originate from a man between 25 and 39 years old in good health.

In its sample, this clonotype was seen many times. The V call is TRBV3-1, the J call TRBJ2-1, with 7 bases aligning to TRBD2. After removal of 0 bases from V and 7 bases from J, the junction contained 12 bases not matched to a gene. This CDR3 comprises 17 residues. Germline CDR1 is LGHDT and CDR2 is YNNKEL (reference sequence). In nucleotides, the CDR3 is TGTGCCAGCAGCCAAGATTGGGGGGGGGACTTTTCTAATGAGCAGTTCTTC. This gives the protein CASSQDWGGDFSNEQFF.

This chain links TRBV10-2 with TRBJ1-4, with 7 bases matching TRBD1. This CDR3 is built from 15 residues. The V and J ends lost 1 base and 5 bases, in that order; junction bases with no gene match: 4. From germline, CDR1 is WSHSY and CDR2 SAAADI. This CDR3 is CASSEWAGGNEKLFF. The CDR3 DNA follows: TGCGCCAGCAGTGAGTGGGCAGGGGGGAATGAAAAACTGTTTTTT.

This chain connects TRBV7-2 to TRBJ2-2; possible D gene TRBD2, 5 bases. The CDR3 covers 16 residues. V was pared by 5 bases and J by 1 base, with 14 bases between. CDR1 is SGHTA and CDR2 is FQGNSA in the germline V gene. This chain's CDR3 is CASSPHSGLNTGELFF. The DNA for the CDR3 is TGTGCCAGCAGCCCACACTCGGGGTTGAACACCGGGGAGCTGTTTTTT.

This sequence joins TRBV4-3 and TRBJ2-7; 7 positions match TRBD2. Germline V gene data show CDR1 as LGHNA and CDR2 as YSLEER. CDR3 length: 15 amino acids. The V gene end was trimmed by 1 base and the J gene end by 2 bases; junction bases not matched to a gene: 5. The CDR3: CASSQVSGGTYEQYF. In DNA form, the CDR3 reads TGCGCCAGCAGCCAAGTGTCCGGGGGGACCTACGAGCAGTACTTC.

The table lists this clonotype with a count of one. J is TRBJ1-5 and V is TRBV12-3 or TRBV12-4, with no clear D. CDR3 length: 15 amino acids. V lost 1 base and J 0 bases, leaving 7 bases between the germline ends. The CDR3 DNA reads as TGTGCCAGCAGTTTAGGGGTATATAGCAATCAGCCCCAGCATTTT. Protein product: CASSLGVYSNQPQHF.

This chain uses TRBV4-3 with TRBJ1-1, with no clear D. From germline, CDR1 is LGHNA and CDR2 YSLEER. V dropped 5 bases and J dropped 0 bases, with 13 bases sitting between them. The length of the CDR3 is 15 residues. CDR3 DNA: TGCGCCAGCAGCGCGGGTCTCGGGGTGAACACTGAAGCTTTCTTT. Protein product: CASSAGLGVNTEAFF.

The chain couples TRBV5-1 to TRBJ2-1, with a weak D call TRBD2 (5 bases). Deletions cut 3 bases from V and 0 bases from J, with 16 bases between. CDR1 and CDR2 from the germline V gene are SGHRS and YFSETQ. The CDR3 covers 17 residues. CDR3: CASSSSQAPLSYNEQFF. CDR3 nucleotides: TGCGCCAGCAGCTCTAGCCAAGCGCCTCTCTCCTACAATGAGCAGTTCTTC.

The DNA of the CDR3 is TGCGCCAGCAGTGACAGGGAGGGGGCCAACGTCCTGACTTTC. It yields the protein CASSDREGANVLTF. This chain joins TRBV4-1 and TRBJ2-6, with TRBD1 identical over 7 bases. The CDR3 loop spans 14 amino acids. Germline V gives CDR1 MGHRA, CDR2 YSYEKL. With 6 bases clipped from V and 4 bases from J, the junction kept 3 bases outside the gene matches.

The V gene is TRBV12-5, the J gene TRBJ2-7; D not resolved. V lost 1 base to trimming and J lost 2 bases, with 9 bases between them. In germline, CDR1 is LGHNT, CDR2 FRNRAP. This CDR3 is 14 amino acids long. This chain's CDR3 is CASGLGVQTYEQYF. CDR3 nucleotides: TGTGCTAGTGGTTTGGGGGTCCAGACCTACGAGCAGTACTTC.

In its sample, this clonotype was seen a few times. The chain uses TRBV12-3 or TRBV12-4 and TRBJ2-5; D unresolved. This CDR3 is 14 amino acids long. Trimming removed 2 bases from V and 1 base from J, with 8 bases in between. CDR3 residues: CASSLNAVQETQYF. The CDR3 nucleotides read TGTGCCAGCAGTTTAAATGCAGTCCAAGAGACCCAGTACTTC.

This clonotype was detected only a few times. The gene calls are TRBV9 and TRBJ2-5; D gene unclear. Germline V gene lookup returns CDR1 SGDLS and CDR2 YYNGEE. The V gene lost 0 bases and the J gene lost 8 bases, with 11 bases spanning the gap. CDR3 length: 13 residues. CDR3 loop: CASSVAVAGTQYF. CDR3 nucleotides: TGTGCCAGCAGCGTAGCGGTAGCTGGCACCCAGTACTTC. Supplemented by reference TRBV9 and TRBJ2-5, the full variable domain reads DSGVTQTPKHLITATGQRVTLRCSPRSGDLSVYWYQQSLDQGLQFLIQYYNGEERAKGNILERFSAQQFPDLHSELNLSSLELGDSALYFCASSVAVAGTQYFGPGTRLLVL.

In its sample, this clonotype was seen a few times. V usage is TRBV20-1 and J usage is TRBJ1-5; 9 bases are a match to TRBD1. Germline assignment: CDR1 DFQATT and CDR2 SNEGSKA (reference sequence). Losses at the gene ends were 2 bases for V and 3 bases for J; bases not matched to a gene: 2. The length of the CDR3 is 14 residues. The CDR3 sequence: CSARTGGNNQPQHF. DNA of the CDR3: TGCAGTGCTAGAACAGGGGGCAACAATCAGCCCCAGCATTTT.

The rearrangement joins TRBV3-1 to TRBJ1-2; TRBD1 matches 8 bases. Trimming at V came to 0 bases and at J to 5 bases, leaving 2 bases not matched to a gene. The germline CDR1 and CDR2 sequences are LGHDT and YNNKEL (reference sequence). The CDR3 runs to 14 residues. Here the CDR3 reads CASSQEGQAYGYTF. The CDR3 nucleotides read TGTGCCAGCAGCCAAGAGGGACAGGCGTATGGCTACACCTTC.

The chain links TRBV7-2 to TRBJ2-1; D is ambiguous. V was trimmed by 4 bases and J by 4 bases, leaving 14 bases between them. The CDR3 totals 15 residues. The germline V gene encodes CDR1 SGHTA and CDR2 FQGNSA. The CDR3 sequence is CASSWRAFGYNEQFF. DNA of the CDR3: TGTGCCAGCAGCTGGCGTGCTTTTGGTTACAATGAGCAGTTCTTC.

V usage is TRBV20-1 and J usage is TRBJ1-2; 8 positions match TRBD1. CDR1 is DFQATT and CDR2 is SNEGSKA in the germline V gene (reference sequence). This CDR3 is built from 14 residues. Trimming at V came to 3 bases and at J to 4 bases, leaving 7 bases not matched to a gene. The CDR3 sequence: CSARAAGGSYGYTF. The DNA of the CDR3 is TGCAGTGCTAGGGCGGCAGGGGGCTCCTATGGCTACACCTTC.

CDR3 DNA sequence: TGTGCCATCGGGGGGCGGGAGGGCCAAGAGACCCAGTACTTC. The encoded protein is CAIGGREGQETQYF. The chain is built from TRBV10-3 and TRBJ2-5; 9 nucleotides agree with TRBD2. This CDR3 is 14 amino acids long. CDR1 is ENHRY, CDR2 SYGVKD, per germline. J was trimmed by 1 base and V by 8 bases; bases with no gene match: 5.

On this clonotype itself: At one end, the junction sequence differs from germline, possibly due to a read error. The rearrangement joins TRBV6-2 or TRBV6-3 to TRBJ2-1; 11 bases are shared with TRBD2. Germline V gene data show CDR1 as MNHEY and CDR2 as SVGEGT. CDR3 length: 14 amino acids. The CDR3 reads CAGSTQLAGEAQFF. The CDR3 bases are TGTGCCGGCAGTACACAACTAGCGGGAGAGGCGCAGTTCTTC.

The CDR3 protein is CSARVSGSVRNIQYF. The DNA of the CDR3 is TGCAGTGCTAGAGTATCAGGGAGCGTGAGGAACATTCAGTACTTC. The J gene is TRBJ2-4, the V gene TRBV20-1; TRBD1 or TRBD2 may be the D gene (5 bases each). CDR1 and CDR2 from the germline V gene are DFQATT and SNEGSKA (reference sequence). V lost 1 base, J lost 7 bases, and 17 bases lay in between. CDR3 length: 15 residues.

Concerning this clonotype itself: A junction boundary mismatches the germline segment, possibly from a read error. The chain is built from TRBV20-1 and TRBJ1-2; D is uncertain. CDR1 and CDR2 (germline): DFQATT, SNEGSKA (reference sequence). The CDR3 totals 9 residues. DNA for the CDR3: TGCAGTGCGAGCTATGACTACACCTTC. It specifies CSASYDYTF.

This clonotype was counted between two and nine times. CDR3 bases: TGTGCCAGCAGCTCAGGACCGACGAGGGACACTGAAGCTTTCTTT. It specifies CASSSGPTRDTEAFF. This sequence joins TRBV5-4 and TRBJ1-1; D unresolved. The CDR3 runs 15 residues. Per the germline V gene, CDR1 is SGHNT and CDR2 is YYREEE (reference sequence). V shed 3 bases and J shed 3 bases, with 15 bases lying between them.

The chain links TRBV20-1 to TRBJ1-1, with D unresolved. CDR1 is DFQATT, CDR2 SNEGSKA, per germline (reference sequence). CDR3 size: 11 residues. V lost 2 bases, J lost 7 bases, and 8 bases lay in between. The CDR3 loop is CSARPKDEAFF. CDR3 bases: TGCAGTGCTAGACCCAAGGATGAAGCTTTCTTT.

This clonotype was recorded a few times. The chain combines TRBV5-4 with TRBJ2-5; either TRBD1 or TRBD2 may supply D (5 bases each). The CDR3 totals 14 residues. Trimming shortened V by 3 bases and J by 0 bases, and 9 bases separated the two germline ends. CDR1 SGHNT and CDR2 YYREEE come from the germline V gene (reference sequence). The CDR3 region is CASSSGQYQETQYF. Written as DNA, the CDR3 is TGTGCCAGCAGCTCGGGGCAGTACCAAGAGACCCAGTACTTC.

This clonotype was found a few times. J is TRBJ2-6 and V is TRBV7-3, with D possibly TRBD1 on 6 matching bases. The germline V gene has CDR1 SGHTA and CDR2 FQGTGA. Trimming removed 5 bases from V and 2 bases from J, with 13 bases in between. The CDR3 is 16 amino acids. CDR3 residues: CASSPDYRAGANVLTF. The CDR3, as DNA: TGTGCCAGCAGCCCAGACTACAGGGCTGGGGCCAACGTCCTGACTTTC. Full variable domain (outside the CDR3, taken from reference TRBV7-3 and TRBJ2-6): GAGVSQTPSNKVTEKGKYVELRCDPISGHTALYWYRQSLGQGPEFLIYFQGTGAADDSGLPNDRFFAVRPEGSVSTLKIQRTERGDSAVYLCASSPDYRAGANVLTFGAGSRLTVL.

The chain combines TRBV30 with TRBJ2-4; no firm D call. The V end lost 2 bases, the J end lost 8 bases, and 7 bases lay between the germline ends. The length of the CDR3 is 11 residues. The germline gives CDR1 GTSNPN, CDR2 SVGIG (reference sequence). The chain's CDR3 is CAWSPSDIQYF. The CDR3, as DNA: TGTGCCTGGAGTCCCTCGGACATTCAGTACTTC.

The V gene is TRBV7-9, the J gene TRBJ2-3; no clear D gene. Looked up from germline, CDR1 is SEHNR and CDR2 is FQNEAQ (reference sequence). Trimming stripped 3 bases from V and 4 bases from J, with 14 bases between. This CDR3 spans 15 amino acids. CDR3 region: CASSFSPLRSDTQYF. As DNA, the CDR3 is TGTGCCAGCAGCTTTAGCCCCCTTCGGTCAGATACGCAGTATTTT.

This clonotype was seen a few times. This chain joins TRBV29-1 and TRBJ1-2; 7 nucleotides match TRBD1. This CDR3 region has 12 residues. With V trimmed by 6 bases and J by 2 bases, 3 bases remained unmatched. Germline V gene sequence: CDR1 SQVTM, CDR2 ANQGSEA. The CDR3: CSVATGNYGYTF. DNA for the CDR3: TGCAGCGTAGCGACAGGGAACTATGGCTACACCTTC. Together with reference TRBV29-1 and TRBJ1-2, the CDR3 gives the full variable domain: SAVISQKPSRDICQRGTSLTIQCQVDSQVTMMFWYRQQPGQSLTLIATANQGSEATYESGFVIDKFPISRPNLTFSTLTVSNMSPEDSSIYLCSVATGNYGYTFGSGTRLTVV.

The sample holds a few counts of this clonotype. The chain employs TRBV29-1 and TRBJ2-7; perhaps TRBD2 as D (5 bases). The CDR3 is 15 residues long. Trimming removed 4 bases at V and 2 bases at J, with 18 bases between. Germline V lookup: CDR1 SQVTM, CDR2 ANQGSEA. CDR3 protein: CSVVPQTGSAYEQYF. Here the CDR3 DNA reads TGCAGCGTTGTCCCCCAAACGGGATCGGCCTACGAGCAGTACTTC.

CDR3 residues: CASSLPQGRGEQYF. The DNA of the CDR3 is TGTGCCAGCAGTTTGCCTCAGGGTAGAGGCGAGCAGTACTTC. This rearrangement joins TRBV28 to TRBJ2-7, with D perhaps TRBD1 (5 bases). This CDR3 spans 14 amino acids. The germline CDR1 and CDR2 sequences are MDHEN and SYDVKM. V was cut by 3 bases and J by 6 bases, with 15 bases left in between.

This clonotype was counted ten times or more. A much larger clone lies a single base off, so this may be a read error. The chain uses TRBV2 and TRBJ2-5; 13 positions match TRBD2. The length of the CDR3 is 14 residues. Germline loops: CDR1 SNHLY, CDR2 FYNNEI. V trimming: 10 bases; J trimming: 11 bases; junction bases outside the gene matches: 13. The CDR3 here is CAKQGLAGNNEQYF. The DNA of the CDR3 is TGTGCCAAGCAGGGACTAGCGGGGAATAATGAGCAGTACTTC.